These T cell receptor beta chains were read from a single sample in a study of control samples from healthy donors and cancer patients. Produced via immunoSEQ multiplex PCR; TCRdb's table is partial and in-frame only. This table has approximately 100,000 clones, 70% to 90% appearing once. Sequenced sample: blood. The receptor set was obtained from a woman aged 35 to 49 in good health. Both conserved end residues are trimmed from each CDR3. The order of the fields is J gene, V gene, CDR3 protein.

J: TRBJ1-3; V: TRBV4-3; CDR3: ASSQDSSGNTIY
J: TRBJ2-5; V: TRBV18; CDR3: ASSPSSKQETQY
J: TRBJ2-1; V: TRBV6-2/TRBV6-3; CDR3: ASSYLWGEQF
J: TRBJ2-6; V: TRBV5-5; CDR3: ASSLTGSGANVLT
J: TRBJ2-2; V: TRBV27; CDR3: ASTPVGSGNTGELF
J: TRBJ1-1; V: TRBV6-5; CDR3: ASSPGRLNTEAF
J: TRBJ2-1; V: TRBV19; CDR3: ASSWGVTDNEQF
J: TRBJ1-1; V: TRBV7-2; CDR3: ASSLERGRGRGAF
J: TRBJ1-2; V: TRBV6-2/TRBV6-3; CDR3: ASSYSLYQTAPYGYT
J: TRBJ2-3; V: TRBV9; CDR3: ASSVEGGGRGTDTQY
J: TRBJ1-5; V: TRBV6-5; CDR3: ASSRAQGDHQPQH
J: TRBJ1-1; V: TRBV20-1; CDR3: SASEGLDTEAF
J: TRBJ2-3; V: TRBV27; CDR3: ASTGTGRTFGTDTQY
J: TRBJ2-3; V: TRBV6-1; CDR3: ASSEVAGRGDTQY
J: TRBJ1-1; V: TRBV19; CDR3: ASSISWPENMNTEAF
J: TRBJ2-2; V: TRBV11-3; CDR3: ASRPGQGTGELF
J: TRBJ2-2; V: TRBV5-6; CDR3: ASSLEPWRTANTGELF
J: TRBJ2-1; V: TRBV19; CDR3: ASSRRHDYNEQF
J: TRBJ1-5; V: TRBV5-1; CDR3: ASSLGAAQPQH
J: TRBJ1-2; V: TRBV7-8; CDR3: ASSFGTASYGYT
J: TRBJ2-1; V: TRBV6-2/TRBV6-3; CDR3: ASSYSGLAGVSYNEQF
J: TRBJ1-1; V: TRBV5-1; CDR3: ASSLGLNRVTEAF
J: TRBJ2-1; V: TRBV7-9; CDR3: ASSYGRSSYNEQF
J: TRBJ2-3; V: TRBV20-1; CDR3: SEGITDTQY
J: TRBJ1-1; V: TRBV13; CDR3: ASTPKLSHEAF
J: TRBJ1-2; V: TRBV6-1; CDR3: ASSELEAGYT
J: TRBJ2-2; V: TRBV7-8; CDR3: ASSQDRGPTGELF
J: TRBJ1-6; V: TRBV19; CDR3: ASTPEPNSPLH
J: TRBJ2-1; V: TRBV25-1; CDR3: ASSDSGVLAGFEQF
J: TRBJ1-5; V: TRBV27; CDR3: ASRPQGSQPQH
J: TRBJ2-3; V: TRBV30; CDR3: AWAVGQDTQY
J: TRBJ1-4; V: TRBV4-3; CDR3: ASSQDQRLELF
J: TRBJ1-4; V: TRBV11-2; CDR3: ASSLASVWGANEKLF
J: TRBJ1-5; V: TRBV5-1; CDR3: ASSQGTGDGNQPQH
J: TRBJ1-1; V: TRBV7-2; CDR3: ASSLLWAGGTEAF
J: TRBJ2-6; V: TRBV30; CDR3: ASPPKSGANVLT
J: TRBJ1-6; V: TRBV6-5; CDR3: ASRDRGSYNSPLH
J: TRBJ1-3; V: TRBV4-1; CDR3: ASSPYGAGASGNTIY
J: TRBJ2-1; V: TRBV14; CDR3: ASSLTRTSGGADEQF
J: TRBJ1-2; V: TRBV30; CDR3: AWNKQGAWGYT
J: TRBJ2-2; V: TRBV28; CDR3: ASSLSTNTGELF
J: TRBJ1-2; V: TRBV6-5; CDR3: ASSPQGTYGYT
J: TRBJ2-5; V: TRBV5-1; CDR3: ASSLAGFDQETQY
J: TRBJ1-5; V: TRBV5-8; CDR3: ASSLARIHSNQPQH
J: TRBJ1-5; V: TRBV9; CDR3: ASSRQASWPQH
J: TRBJ1-3; V: TRBV6-5; CDR3: ASSYSRENSGNTIY
J: TRBJ2-4; V: TRBV12-3/TRBV12-4; CDR3: ASKGGRIDIQY
J: TRBJ1-3; V: TRBV7-8; CDR3: ASSFTPESSGNTIY
J: TRBJ2-3; V: TRBV7-2; CDR3: ASSFYGTSGGRDTQY
J: TRBJ1-1; V: TRBV4-1; CDR3: ASSQTFNSPRAEAF